A single sample is the source of the 29 T cell receptor beta chains below, sequenced in a study of spatial heterogeneity in lung cancer. TCRdb independently ran MiXCR on the 5' RACE reads; one entry per CDR3 protein. The sample carries under 13,000 distinct CDR3 sequences, 6% to 8% recorded once. Documented time point: sample taken at primary tumor resection. Their specific antigens are unknown. Study results and caveats: Intratumoral expanded alpha and beta TCR counts were found to track tumor mutation counts.

The sequencing here drew on lung tumor tissue, taken at surgery. The source of these receptors is a female donor with early-stage non-small cell lung cancer.

On this clonotype itself: This beta chain is a stray read from a library made for alpha chains; its abundance is not meaningful. V usage is TRBV5-1 and J usage is TRBJ1-4; a weak D match, TRBD1 (5 bases). V shed 3 bases and J shed 7 bases, with 13 bases lying between them. Looked up from germline, CDR1 is SGHRS and CDR2 is YFSETQ. There are 14 residues in the CDR3. The CDR3 coding sequence is TGCGCCAGCAGCTCCCGGGGCGGAGGTGAAAAACTGTTTTTT. It translates to CASSSRGGGEKLFF.

By proportion, this clonotype is medium-sized. This beta chain is an unintended read in a library built for alpha chains; its size means little. The chain carries TRBV29-1 and TRBJ2-3, with TRBD1 matching 9 bases. With V trimmed by 3 bases and J by 3 bases, 7 bases remained unmatched. CDR1 and CDR2 from the germline V gene are SQVTM and ANQGSEA. The CDR3 totals 15 residues. The CDR3 spells CSVETGGPGTDTQYF. CDR3 sequence (DNA): TGCAGCGTTGAGACAGGGGGACCGGGAACAGATACGCAGTATTTT.

On this clonotype: The germline gene is not matched at one end of the junction; a read error may be the cause. This beta chain is a stray sequence in a library constructed for alpha chains; its clone size is not meaningful. The chain recombines TRBV18 with TRBJ2-4; D unclear. The CDR3 spans 15 residues. Germline values: CDR1 KGHSH, CDR2 LQKENI. CDR3 loop: CVSSPTAVAKNIQYF. The DNA of the CDR3 is TGTGTCAGCTCACCAACTGCAGTGGCCAAAAACATTCAGTACTTC.

Only a few counts were recorded for this clonotype. Since the library was made to target alpha chains, this beta chain is a stray read and its abundance is not meaningful. The J gene is TRBJ2-1, the V gene TRBV6-1, with 9 bases that match TRBD2. This CDR3 contains 15 residues. Germline values: CDR1 MNHNS, CDR2 SASEGT. V lost 7 bases, J lost 4 bases, and 8 bases stayed unmatched. CDR3 sequence: CASTRDSGGYNEQFF. Written as DNA, the CDR3 is TGTGCCAGCACCCGAGATAGCGGGGGATACAATGAGCAGTTCTTC.

Points on this clonotype: One end of the junction is discordant with germline, which a read error may explain. This beta chain is an off-target read within a library intended for alpha chains, so its frequency means little. The chain joins TRBV7-7 to TRBJ2-5, with D tentatively TRBD1 (5 bases). The CDR3 consists of 13 residues. In germline, CDR1 is SSHAT, CDR2 FNYEAQ (reference sequence). This chain's CDR3 is CASSRDSQETQYF. The CDR3 DNA follows: TGTGCTAGCAGCCGAGACAGTCAAGAGACCCAGTACTTC.

Many counts were recorded for this clonotype. A library made for alpha chains picked up this beta chain off target, so its size means little. The V and J genes are TRBV18 and TRBJ2-1; TRBD1 aligns across 9 bases. Germline V gives CDR1 KGHSH, CDR2 LQKENI. This CDR3 comprises 15 residues. V gave up 3 bases and J gave up 5 bases; unmatched junction bases: 5. The CDR3: CASSPLGTGHNEQFF. In nucleotides, the CDR3 is TGTGCCAGCTCACCGCTCGGGACAGGGCACAATGAGCAGTTCTTC.

This clonotype has a count of ten or more. For a library built for alpha chains, this beta chain is a stray read; little rests on its size. The chain's CDR3 is CSARGRTGTDSNQPQHF. The CDR3 nucleotides are TGCAGTGCTAGAGGGAGGACAGGGACTGATAGCAATCAGCCCCAGCATTTT. The gene calls are TRBV20-1 and TRBJ1-5; 8 bases align to TRBD1. Germline-derived CDR1 and CDR2 are DFQATT and SNEGSKA (reference sequence). The V segment lost 1 base and the J segment 0 bases; nucleotides outside the gene matches: 8. The CDR3 sequence is 17 residues long.

In this sample, this clonotype turned up many times. This beta chain appears as a stray read in a library generated for alpha chains; its size is not informative. The chain carries TRBV28 and TRBJ1-2; D gene unclear. The germline gives CDR1 MDHEN, CDR2 SYDVKM. The CDR3 length is 15 residues. Trimming shortened V by 7 bases and J by 0 bases, and 15 bases separated the two germline ends. The CDR3 sequence: CASNRVRTTNYGYTF. CDR3 nucleotides: TGTGCCAGCAACCGTGTTCGGACCACTAACTATGGCTACACCTTC.

There are many counts of this clonotype. This beta chain represents an off-target read in a library built for alpha chains; its size is of limited meaning. This chain joins TRBV6-6 and TRBJ1-5, with 7 bases fitting TRBD1. The CDR3 length is 14 residues. Germline loops: CDR1 MNHNY, CDR2 SVGAGI (reference sequence). J was trimmed by 7 bases and V by 0 bases; bases with no gene match: 3. This CDR3 reads CASSYSGGYQPQHF. The CDR3 DNA reads as TGTGCCAGCAGTTACTCAGGGGGCTACCAGCCCCAGCATTTT.

This clonotype occurred many times. With the library built for alpha chains, this beta chain is off target and its frequency is not meaningful. This rearrangement joins TRBV19 to TRBJ2-7; D call uncertain. There are 13 residues in the CDR3. V was pared by 3 bases and J by 2 bases, with 8 bases between. The germline V gene encodes CDR1 LNHDA and CDR2 SQIVND (reference sequence). The CDR3 region is CASSMVPAYEQYF. The CDR3 nucleotides read TGTGCCAGTAGTATGGTTCCCGCCTACGAGCAGTACTTC.

The table lists this clonotype with many counts. The library was built for alpha chains, so this beta chain is an off-target read and its size means little. The chain is built from TRBV28 and TRBJ2-1; TRBD1 matches at 8 bases. V shed 2 bases, J shed 8 bases, and the junction held 5 bases outside the gene matches. Germline V gene data show CDR1 as MDHEN and CDR2 as SYDVKM. The CDR3 loop spans 14 amino acids. CDR3 residues: CASSLTGGWDEQFF. The CDR3 DNA follows: TGTGCCAGCAGTTTAACAGGGGGTTGGGATGAGCAGTTCTTC.

As for this clonotype: Little can be read into the size of this beta chain, an off-target read in a library designed for alpha chains. This rearrangement joins TRBV6-5 to TRBJ2-5; 10 bases line up with TRBD1. Unmatched junction bases numbered 3, after V lost 0 bases and J lost 5 bases. CDR1 and CDR2 (germline): MNHEY, SVGAGI. The length of the CDR3 is 15 residues. CDR3 DNA: TGTGCCAGCAGTTACTCGACGGGACAGGGGGAGACCCAGTACTTC. It encodes CASSYSTGQGETQYF.

In its sample, this clonotype was seen many times. With the library built for alpha chains, this beta chain is off target and its frequency is not meaningful. This sequence joins TRBV20-1 and TRBJ2-3, with D perhaps matching TRBD2 (6 bases). The CDR3 spans 15 residues. V dropped 0 bases and J dropped 0 bases, with 10 bases sitting between them. Germline values: CDR1 DFQATT, CDR2 SNEGSKA (reference sequence). Here the CDR3 DNA reads TGCAGTGCTAGAGACCCCGGGACTAGCACAGATACGCAGTATTTT. Protein: CSARDPGTSTDTQYF.

This clonotype was recorded at least ten times. This beta chain appears as a stray read in a library generated for alpha chains; its size is not informative. This chain links TRBV19 with TRBJ1-5, with TRBD1 as a possible D gene (5 bases). Trimming left V 1 base short and J 8 bases short, with 12 bases between. This CDR3 contains 14 residues. Germline loops: CDR1 LNHDA, CDR2 SQIVND (reference sequence). CDR3 bases: TGTGCCAGTAGTATAGGCCGGGACGACAAGCCCCAGCATTTT. Encoded protein: CASSIGRDDKPQHF. Full variable domain (missing parts from reference TRBV19 and TRBJ1-5): DGGITQSPKYLFRKEGQNVTLSCEQNLNHDAMYWYRQDPGQGLRLIYYSQIVNDFQKGDIAEGYSVSREKKESFPLTVTSAQKNPTAFYLCASSIGRDDKPQHFGDGTRLSIL.

This clonotype was detected ten times or more. This beta chain turned up in a library designed for alpha chains; as an off-target read, its abundance says little. This chain joins TRBV7-8 and TRBJ1-1; 8 bases align to TRBD1. V was clipped by 1 base and J by 5 bases; unmatched bases: 9. This CDR3 spans 16 amino acids. Germline loops: CDR1 SGHVS, CDR2 FQNEAQ. The CDR3 DNA reads TGTGCCAGCAGCTTAGGGTGGACAGGGTTGAGTACTGAAGCTTTCTTT. It codes for CASSLGWTGLSTEAFF. The full variable domain, rest sourced from reference TRBV7-8 and TRBJ1-1, is GAGVSQSPRYKVAKRGQDVALRCDPISGHVSLFWYQQALGQGPEFLTYFQNEAQLDKSGLPSDRFFAERPEGSVSTLKIQRTQQEDSAVYLCASSLGWTGLSTEAFFGQGTRLTVV.

This clonotype was counted many times. This beta chain is off target for a library built for alpha chains, so its abundance means little. The chain carries TRBV7-3 and TRBJ2-1, with 11 bases that match TRBD1. This CDR3 spans 14 amino acids. In germline, CDR1 is SGHTA, CDR2 FQGTGA. Trimming at V came to 3 bases and at J to 9 bases, leaving 4 bases not matched to a gene. DNA of the CDR3: TGTGCCAGCAGCTTTGGACAGGGGGCGGGTGAGCAGTTCTTC. It is translated as CASSFGQGAGEQFF.

This clonotype was found many times. Because this beta chain is a stray read in a library intended to capture alpha chains, its abundance should not be given much weight. The CDR3 nucleotides are TGTGCCAGCAGTTACGGGGGGCCACCATCCTACGAGCAGTACTTC. Translated: CASSYGGPPSYEQYF. This chain links TRBV6-5 with TRBJ2-7; either TRBD1 or TRBD2 may supply D (6 bases each). V lost 2 bases to trimming and J lost 1 base, with 12 bases between them. Germline values: CDR1 MNHEY, CDR2 SVGAGI. The CDR3 runs to 15 residues.

This clonotype was counted only a few times. Sequence at one end of the junction differs from germline and may be a read error. As an off-target read in a library built for alpha chains, this beta chain has a frequency of little significance. The CDR3 DNA follows: TGTGCCAGCAACCAAGGGCTAACAGAGTCCTACGAGCAGTACTTC. Its translation is CASNQGLTESYEQYF. V and J are TRBV4-2 and TRBJ2-7; D gene uncertain. CDR1 is LGHNA and CDR2 is YNFKEQ in the germline V gene. The length of the CDR3 is 15 residues.

At least ten counts were recorded for this clonotype. Being off target in a library aimed at alpha chains, this beta chain has a size of little meaning. V gene TRBV20-1 combines with J gene TRBJ2-7; the D gene is possibly TRBD2 (6 bases). CDR1 is DFQATT, CDR2 SNEGSKA, per germline (reference sequence). The CDR3 length is 12 residues. The V and J ends lost 3 bases and 3 bases respectively, with 9 bases between them. The CDR3 DNA reads TGCAGTGCTAGCACTAGCAACTACGAGCAGTACTTC. This translates into CSASTSNYEQYF.

By proportion, this clonotype is medium-sized. A library prepared for alpha chains yielded this beta chain as an off-target read; its size is of little meaning. This rearrangement joins TRBV5-1 to TRBJ2-3; D is undetermined. The CDR3 consists of 12 residues. CDR1 SGHRS and CDR2 YFSETQ come from the germline V gene. V was pared by 0 bases and J by 4 bases, with 3 bases between. The CDR3, as DNA: TGCGCCAGCAGCTTGGATTCAGATACGCAGTATTTT. Translating gives CASSLDSDTQYF.

Concerning this clonotype itself: Since it is a stray read in a library aimed at alpha chains, this beta chain has a size that is not meaningful. This sequence joins TRBV20-1 and TRBJ2-6; 7 nucleotides line up with TRBD1. The trim removed 4 bases at V and 4 bases at J, leaving 22 bases unmatched. Looked up from germline, CDR1 is DFQATT and CDR2 is SNEGSKA (reference sequence). The CDR3 consists of 20 residues. CDR3 nucleotides: TGCAGTGCTAAAGGCCTTCCCTTAGGCACAGGGGCTACGGGGGCCAACGTCCTGACTTTC. It translates to CSAKGLPLGTGATGANVLTF.

This clonotype was counted at least ten times. The library was prepared for alpha chains; this beta chain is a stray read, so its frequency means little. The chain combines TRBV7-3 with TRBJ1-2; no reliable D call. Germline V gives CDR1 SGHTA, CDR2 FQGTGA. The CDR3 has 14 residues. Trimming took off 2 bases at V and 4 bases at J, with 11 bases between the two ends. DNA for the CDR3: TGTGCCAGCAGCTTATCCGGGGAAGGCTATGGCTACACCTTC. Amino acids: CASSLSGEGYGYTF.

There are many counts of this clonotype. This beta chain appears as a stray read in a library generated for alpha chains; its size is not informative. The V gene is TRBV20-1, the J gene TRBJ1-3; D is possibly TRBD1 (6 bases). V gave up 3 bases and J gave up 0 bases, with 12 bases separating them. The CDR3 is 15 amino acids. Germline CDR1 reads DFQATT; CDR2 reads SNEGSKA (reference sequence). The CDR3 nucleotides read TGCAGTGCTAGGGACAGAGTTTCCTCTGGAAACACCATATATTTT. Its translation: CSARDRVSSGNTIYF.

By share, this clonotype counts as medium-sized (0.01 to 0.1%). This beta chain is off target for a library built for alpha chains, so its abundance means little. This chain joins TRBV20-1 and TRBJ2-3; D perhaps matches TRBD1 (5 bases). The CDR3 spans 13 residues. CDR1 DFQATT and CDR2 SNEGSKA come from the germline V gene (reference sequence). The ends were cut back, 5 bases at V and 3 bases at J, with 12 bases in the middle. CDR3 nucleotide sequence: TGCAGTGCTCTACGGCCAGGGACAGATACGCAGTATTTT. It encodes CSALRPGTDTQYF.

This clonotype was seen repeatedly, ten times or more. Because the library targeted alpha chains, this beta chain is an off-target read whose size means little. The chain combines TRBV11-2 with TRBJ2-3, with TRBD2 matching 10 bases. This CDR3 comprises 15 residues. Looked up from germline, CDR1 is SGHAT and CDR2 is FQNNGV. Unmatched junction bases numbered 10, after V lost 8 bases and J lost 5 bases. CDR3 protein: CASGLAGVLGDTQYF. The DNA for the CDR3 is TGTGCCAGCGGGCTAGCGGGGGTTTTGGGAGATACGCAGTATTTT.

This clonotype showed up many times. Little can be read into the size of this beta chain, an off-target read in a library designed for alpha chains. The gene calls are TRBV23-1 and TRBJ2-1; D gene unclear. TRBV23-1 is an ORF, with its function uncertain. The CDR3 loop spans 14 amino acids. V shed 4 bases and J shed 12 bases, with 19 bases lying between them. The CDR3 protein is CASSRSYRVLGQFF. In DNA form, the CDR3 reads TGCGCCAGCAGTCGGTCGTATAGGGTTCTAGGGCAGTTCTTC.

This clonotype has only one observation. This beta chain is an unintended read in a library built for alpha chains; its size means little. V is TRBV14 and J is TRBJ1-2, with no clear D. Germline CDR1 is SGHDN and CDR2 is FVKESK. This CDR3 is built from 13 residues. The V end was cut by 6 bases, the J end by 3 bases, with 11 bases between. The CDR3 reads CASSRDVDYGYTF. Written as DNA, the CDR3 is TGTGCCAGCAGTCGCGACGTTGACTATGGCTACACCTTC.

This clonotype has at least ten counts. Because the library targeted alpha chains, this beta chain is an off-target read whose size means little. This sequence joins TRBV29-1 and TRBJ2-3, with unresolved D. This CDR3 has 10 residues. The ends were cut back, 8 bases at V and 2 bases at J, with 5 bases in the middle. Per the germline V gene, CDR1 is SQVTM and CDR2 is ANQGSEA. Here the CDR3 DNA reads TGCAGCACGAACACAGATACGCAGTATTTT. Encoded protein: CSTNTDTQYF.

This clonotype has at least ten counts. This beta chain was picked up by a library intended for alpha chains and is off target, so its count carries little meaning. The chain carries TRBV5-4 and TRBJ2-3; the D gene is possibly TRBD2 (6 bases). The CDR3 contains 13 residues. Trimming cost V 3 bases and J 6 bases, with 11 bases left between them. Germline assignment: CDR1 SGHNT and CDR2 YYREEE (reference sequence). DNA of the CDR3: TGTGCCAGCAGCTCGAGGAGGGTTGATACGCAGTATTTT. It encodes CASSSRRVDTQYF.